A single sample is the source of the 9 T cell receptor beta chains below, sequenced in a study of control samples from healthy donors and cancer patients. The repertoire was sequenced with immunoSEQ multiplex PCR; TCRdb's copy has only in-frame clones and lacks some. Among just over 80,000 clones listed, around 94% were seen once. The specimen sequenced was blood. Receptors originate from a woman between 18 and 29 years old in good health.

The chain uses TRBV19 and TRBJ2-6, with D maybe TRBD1 (6 bases). Trimming left V 3 bases short and J 1 base short, with 19 bases between. The germline gives CDR1 LNHDA, CDR2 SQIVND (reference sequence). The CDR3 totals 19 residues. CDR3 in amino acids: CASSIWLSGALSGANVLTF. CDR3 bases: TGTGCCAGTAGTATTTGGCTCTCAGGGGCTTTATCTGGGGCCAACGTCCTGACTTTC.

The chain has TRBV5-1 and TRBJ2-5, with TRBD2 matching over 12 bases. CDR3 length equals 17 residues. CDR1 and CDR2 from the germline V gene are SGHRS and YFSETQ. V lost 1 base, J lost 1 base, and 5 bases stayed unmatched. The CDR3 reads CASSLFTSGRPQETQYF. In DNA, the CDR3 is TGCGCCAGCAGCTTGTTTACTAGCGGGAGGCCCCAAGAGACCCAGTACTTC. Supplemented by reference TRBV5-1 and TRBJ2-5, the full variable domain reads KAGVTQTPRYLIKTRGQQVTLSCSPISGHRSVSWYQQTPGQGLQFLFEYFSETQRNKGNFPGRFSGRQFSNSRSEMNVSTLELGDSALYLCASSLFTSGRPQETQYFGPGTRLLVL.

The rearrangement links TRBV15 to TRBJ2-7; D is uncertain. CDR3 size: 13 residues. Looked up from germline, CDR1 is LNHNV and CDR2 is YYDKDF (reference sequence). V shed 2 bases and J shed 3 bases, with 8 bases lying between them. CDR3 amino acids: CATSRSPLYEQYF. The CDR3 coding sequence is TGTGCCACCAGCAGATCCCCCCTCTACGAGCAGTACTTC.

The chain joins TRBV24-1 to TRBJ2-1, with a tentative D call TRBD1 (5 bases). The V end lost 4 bases, the J end lost 7 bases, and 10 bases lay between the germline ends. Germline CDR1 is KGHDR and CDR2 is SFDVKD. The CDR3 is 13 residues long. The CDR3 nucleotides read TGTGCCACCAGTGAGGCGCCAGGGAATGAGCAGTTCTTC. Amino acid sequence: CATSEAPGNEQFF.

The V call is TRBV5-1, the J call TRBJ1-4, with D perhaps TRBD1 (6 bases). The V end was cut by 4 bases, the J end by 4 bases, with 11 bases between. CDR3 length equals 14 residues. CDR1 and CDR2 (germline): SGHRS, YFSETQ. The CDR3 region has the DNA TGCGCCAGCAGCGTTAGGGGGGTTAATGAAAAACTGTTTTTT. Amino acids: CASSVRGVNEKLFF.

This chain uses TRBV2 with TRBJ1-4; D remains ambiguous. Trimming took 3 bases from V and 4 from J, leaving 9 bases between them. CDR3 length: 14 amino acids. The germline CDR1 and CDR2 sequences are SNHLY and FYNNEI. For the CDR3, the DNA is TGTGCCAGCAGTGATCCCCAACATAATGAAAAACTGTTTTTT. This encodes CASSDPQHNEKLFF.

This rearrangement joins TRBV29-1 to TRBJ1-2; 11 nucleotides agree with TRBD1. Germline V lookup: CDR1 SQVTM, CDR2 ANQGSEA. The CDR3 has 14 amino acids. V lost 7 bases to trimming and J lost 14 bases; unmatched junction nucleotides: 18. The CDR3 protein is CSAKRQGDRGFPTF. As DNA, the CDR3 is TGCAGCGCAAAACGCCAGGGGGACAGGGGGTTCCCGACCTTC.

The chain links TRBV18 to TRBJ2-3; 11 nucleotides align to TRBD1. After removal of 6 bases from V and 3 bases from J, the junction contained 8 bases not matched to a gene. The CDR3 is 16 residues long. Per the germline V gene, CDR1 is KGHSH and CDR2 is LQKENI. The CDR3 region has the DNA TGTGCCAGCTCCCCCCGGGACAGGGGGGGAACAGATACGCAGTATTTT. It translates to CASSPRDRGGTDTQYF. Supplemented by reference TRBV18 and TRBJ2-3, the full variable domain reads NAGVMQNPRHLVRRRGQEARLRCSPMKGHSHVYWYRQLPEEGLKFMVYLQKENIIDESGMPKERFSAEFPKEGPSILRIQQVVRGDSAAYFCASSPRDRGGTDTQYFGPGTRLTVL.

J is TRBJ2-1 and V is TRBV7-9, with D perhaps matching TRBD2 (5 bases). The CDR3 is 13 amino acids. Trimming took off 6 bases at V and 8 bases at J, with 14 bases between the two ends. Germline V gene data show CDR1 as SEHNR and CDR2 as FQNEAQ (reference sequence). CDR3 DNA sequence: TGTGCCAGCAGGTCCGGGAACAACGATGAGCAGTTCTTC. It specifies CASRSGNNDEQFF. Full variable domain (remainder filled in from reference TRBV7-9 and TRBJ2-1): DTGVSQNPRHKITKRGQNVTFRCDPISEHNRLYWYRQTLGQGPEFLTYFQNEAQLEKSRLLSDRFSAERPKGSFSTLEIQRTEQGDSAMYLCASRSGNNDEQFFGPGTRLTVL.